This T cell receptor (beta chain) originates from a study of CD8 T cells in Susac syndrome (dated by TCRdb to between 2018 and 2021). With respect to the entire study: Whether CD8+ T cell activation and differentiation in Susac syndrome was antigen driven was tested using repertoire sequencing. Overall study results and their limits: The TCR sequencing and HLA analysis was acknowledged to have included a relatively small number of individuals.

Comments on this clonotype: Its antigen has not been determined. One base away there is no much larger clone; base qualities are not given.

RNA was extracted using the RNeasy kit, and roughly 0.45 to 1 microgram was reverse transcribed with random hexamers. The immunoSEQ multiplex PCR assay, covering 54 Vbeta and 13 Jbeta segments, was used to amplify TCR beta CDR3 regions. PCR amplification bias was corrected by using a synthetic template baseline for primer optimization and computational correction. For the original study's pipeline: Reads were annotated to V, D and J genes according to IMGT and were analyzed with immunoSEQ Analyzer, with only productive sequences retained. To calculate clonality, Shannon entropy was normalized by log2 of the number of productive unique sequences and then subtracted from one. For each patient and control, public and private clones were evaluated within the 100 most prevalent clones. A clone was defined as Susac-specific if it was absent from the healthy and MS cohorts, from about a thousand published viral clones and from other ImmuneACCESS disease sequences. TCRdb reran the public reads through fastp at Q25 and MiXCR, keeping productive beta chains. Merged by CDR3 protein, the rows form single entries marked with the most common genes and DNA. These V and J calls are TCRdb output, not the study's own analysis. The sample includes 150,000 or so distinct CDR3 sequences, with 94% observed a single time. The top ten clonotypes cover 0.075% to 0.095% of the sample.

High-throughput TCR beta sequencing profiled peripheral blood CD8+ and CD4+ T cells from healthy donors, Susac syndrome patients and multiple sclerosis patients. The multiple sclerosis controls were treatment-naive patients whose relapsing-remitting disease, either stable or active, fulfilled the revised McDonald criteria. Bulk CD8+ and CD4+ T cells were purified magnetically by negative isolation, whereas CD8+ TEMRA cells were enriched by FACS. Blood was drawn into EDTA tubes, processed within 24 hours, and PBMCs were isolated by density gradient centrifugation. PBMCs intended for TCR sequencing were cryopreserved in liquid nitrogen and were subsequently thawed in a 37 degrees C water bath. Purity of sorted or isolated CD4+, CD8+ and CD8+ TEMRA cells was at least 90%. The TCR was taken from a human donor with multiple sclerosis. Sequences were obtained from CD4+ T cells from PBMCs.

DNA sequence: TGCAGCGTTAGACACCGACAGAACACTGAAGCTTTCTTT. This gives the protein CSVRHRQNTEAFF. Here the chain combines TRBV29-1 and TRBJ1-1; no D gene is confidently identified. The germline ends are 11 bases apart after V is trimmed by 5 bases and J by 1 base. Reading from cysteine to phenylalanine, the CDR3 counts 13 amino acids. Just the 39-base CDR3 DNA is kept, in frame starting at base 1. As encoded in the germline V gene, CDR1 is SQVTM while CDR2 is ANQGSEA.